Listed below are T cell receptor beta chains from one sample, sequenced in a study of control samples from healthy donors and cancer patients. Profiling relied on immunoSEQ multiplex PCR, and the TCRdb table lists in-frame clones only, not all of them. The table records 100,000 to 120,000 clones, roughly 88% of them present only once. The material sequenced was PBMCs. The receptors were gathered from an older woman with lung cancer. The CDR3 runs from the conserved cysteine through the conserved F or W. A D gene is named only where the DNA matches it firmly. Clone size is not always given. Where it is, it says once, few, many or a class for expanded clones.

clone size	V gene	D gene	J gene	CDR3 DNA	CDR3 protein
NA	TRBV10-3	TRBD1	TRBJ1-1	TGTGCCATCAGTGAGTCTGGGACAGGGAACACTGAAGCTTTCTTT	CAISESGTGNTEAFF
NA	TRBV27	NA	TRBJ2-6	TGTGCCAGCAGTTTAGTACCCCCCCGAGCAACCTACTCTGGGGCCAACGTCCTGACTTTC	CASSLVPPRATYSGANVLTF
NA	TRBV24-1	NA	TRBJ1-3	TGTGCCACAGATTCCAGAGGGAGGTCTGGAAACACCATATATTTT	CATDSRGRSGNTIYF
NA	TRBV18	TRBD1	TRBJ2-7	TGTGCCAGCTCACTAAGCACCGGGACAGACTCCTACGAGCAGTACTTC	CASSLSTGTDSYEQYF
NA	TRBV9	NA	TRBJ1-1	TGTGCCAGCAGCGTAGTTGGGGGAAGTACTGAAGCTTTCTTT	CASSVVGGSTEAFF
NA	TRBV9	NA	TRBJ2-2	TGTGCCAGCAGCGTTTACGGCGGGGAGCTGTTTTTT	CASSVYGGELFF
NA	TRBV29-1	NA	TRBJ1-1	TGCAGCGTTGAAGAGTACGGGACTATCACTGAAGCTTTCTTT	CSVEEYGTITEAFF
few	TRBV24-1	NA	TRBJ1-2	TGTGCCACCAGTGACCCAGGGAGTTATGGCTACACCTTC	CATSDPGSYGYTF
NA	TRBV9	NA	TRBJ2-7	TGTGCCAGCAGCCGCGACTCCTACGAGCAGTACTTC	CASSRDSYEQYF
NA	TRBV18	NA	TRBJ1-1	TGTGCCAGCTCACTGGACAGGAACACTGAAGCTTTCTTT	CASSLDRNTEAFF
NA	TRBV20-1	NA	TRBJ1-1	TGCAGTGCTACAAGACAGGCCGGGGCTTTCTTT	CSATRQAGAFF
NA	TRBV11-3	NA	TRBJ2-1	TGTGCCAGCAGCTTAGATGGTGGGGGTTACAATGAGCAGTTCTTC	CASSLDGGGYNEQFF
few	TRBV5-1	NA	TRBJ1-6	TGCGCCAGCAGCTTGTGGGGGTATAATTCACCCCTCCACTTT	CASSLWGYNSPLHF
NA	TRBV7-9	NA	TRBJ1-4	TGTGCCAGCAGTGCCAGGATGGCTAATGAAAAACTGTTTTTT	CASSARMANEKLFF
NA	TRBV6-6	TRBD2	TRBJ2-7	TGTGCCAGCACCCAAGTAGCGGGACACGAGCAGTACTTC	CASTQVAGHEQYF
NA	TRBV5-1	TRBD2	TRBJ2-5	TGCGCCAGCAGTATGGGGGCGGGAGGACTCCAAGAGACCCAGTACTTC	CASSMGAGGLQETQYF
NA	TRBV5-1	NA	TRBJ2-2	TGCGCCAGCGTTCCGTCGGTGCGCGGGACGAACACCGGGGAGCTGTTTTTT	CASVPSVRGTNTGELFF
NA	TRBV7-9	TRBD1	TRBJ1-2	TGTGCCAGCAGCCCAATGGACAGGGGCCTACCCTATGGCTACACCTTC	CASSPMDRGLPYGYTF
NA	TRBV25-1	NA	TRBJ1-6	TGTGCCAGCAGTGAAGCTGTCAGGGCAAATTCACCCCTCCACTTT	CASSEAVRANSPLHF
NA	TRBV16	NA	TRBJ1-1	TGTGCCAGCAGCCAATCAGGCAGTAACACTGAAGCTTTCTTT	CASSQSGSNTEAFF
NA	TRBV11-2	NA	TRBJ2-7	TGTGCCAGCAGCTTACAGCCTATCGGGGACTACGAGCAGTACTTC	CASSLQPIGDYEQYF
NA	TRBV5-6	TRBD1	TRBJ2-1	TGTGCCAGCAGCTTTACAGGGGGAGAGCAGTTCTTC	CASSFTGGEQFF
NA	TRBV28	TRBD1	TRBJ1-4	TGTGCCAGCAATTCCCTCGGGACAGGGGCTGAAAAACTGTTTTTT	CASNSLGTGAEKLFF
once	TRBV5-4	NA	TRBJ1-1	TGTGCCAGCAGCTTGTCCTCAGGAGTGAACACTGAAGCTTTCTTT	CASSLSSGVNTEAFF
NA	TRBV5-1	NA	TRBJ2-7	TGCGCCAGCGGGCTAAACTACGAGCAGTACTTC	CASGLNYEQYF
NA	TRBV2	NA	TRBJ1-6	TGTGCCAGCAGCCGTGTGGTCGCGAGATTAGACCGTCGTTCACCCCTCCACTTT	CASSRVVARLDRRSPLHF
NA	TRBV11-3	TRBD1	TRBJ2-5	TGTGCCAGCAGCTCCCACAGGGGACAAGAGACCCAGTACTTC	CASSSHRGQETQYF
once	TRBV10-2	NA	TRBJ2-1	TGCGCCAGCTGTGACTCCTATCCTACCTACAATGAGCAGTTCTTC	CASCDSYPTYNEQFF
NA	TRBV19	TRBD1	TRBJ2-3	TGTGCCAGTAGCCCACCCGGGACAGGGCTTAGAGATACGCAGTATTTT	CASSPPGTGLRDTQYF
NA	TRBV9	NA	TRBJ2-7	TGTGCCAGCAGCGGCAGTGAGTGGAGTGGCTACGAGCAGTACTTC	CASSGSEWSGYEQYF
NA	TRBV7-9	NA	TRBJ2-5	TGTGCCAGCAGCTTAAGTGTGGCCAGCCAAGAGACCCAGTACTTC	CASSLSVASQETQYF
NA	TRBV18	TRBD1	TRBJ1-4	TGTGCCAGCTCACCGATCGGCCCCGGGACAGGGGACGAAAAACTGTTTTTT	CASSPIGPGTGDEKLFF
few	TRBV3-1/TRBV3-2	NA	TRBJ2-7	TGTGCCAGCAGCCAAGGTCCAGGGTCCTACGAGCAGTACTTC	CASSQGPGSYEQYF
NA	TRBV2	NA	TRBJ1-6	TGTGCCAGCAGTGAAGGGGGGGCGAATTCACCCCTCCACTTT	CASSEGGANSPLHF
NA	TRBV19	NA	TRBJ1-4	TGTGCCAGTACCCCTCAAGGGGGGGATGAAAAACTGTTTTTT	CASTPQGGDEKLFF
NA	TRBV15	NA	TRBJ1-5	TGTGCCACCACCGGGGGTGGGGCTCAGCCCCAGCATTTT	CATTGGGAQPQHF
NA	TRBV6-5	TRBD1	TRBJ2-5	TGTGCCAGCTATGACCGACAGGGACATCAAGAGACCCAGTACTTC	CASYDRQGHQETQYF
NA	TRBV6-5	NA	TRBJ2-2	TGTGCCAGCAGATGGCCGATGAACACCGGGGAGCTGTTTTTT	CASRWPMNTGELFF
few	TRBV19	NA	TRBJ2-2	TGTGCCAGTAGTGTTCAGGGAGGCACCGGGGAGCTGTTTTTT	CASSVQGGTGELFF
NA	TRBV7-2	TRBD2	TRBJ2-5	TGTGCCAGCAGCTTAGGGCTAGCGGGGGGGCCAGACGGGACCCAGTACTTC	CASSLGLAGGPDGTQYF
NA	TRBV5-1	NA	TRBJ1-4	TGCGCCAGCAGCTTATTTCCCCAGGGAACAGGGGAAAAACTGTTTTTT	CASSLFPQGTGEKLFF
NA	TRBV10-3	TRBD1	TRBJ1-6	TGTGCCATCAGTGAGCCCCTAGGGACCCGGGACAGTTTCACGGCTTCACCCCTCCACTTT	CAISEPLGTRDSFTASPLHF
NA	TRBV2	TRBD1	TRBJ2-1	TGTGCCAGCAGTGAAGCCGGGACAGGCAACAATGAGCAGTTCTTC	CASSEAGTGNNEQFF
NA	TRBV3-1/TRBV3-2	NA	TRBJ2-5	TGTGCCAGCAGCCACAATGAAGAGACCCAGTACTTC	CASSHNEETQYF
few	TRBV6-1	TRBD2	TRBJ2-1	TGTGCCAGCAGTGAAGCTAGCGGGGGGGCCTACAATGAGCAGTTCTTC	CASSEASGGAYNEQFF
NA	TRBV7-9	NA	TRBJ2-3	TGTGCCAGCGGGAGGGGGGACACAGATACGCAGTATTTT	CASGRGDTDTQYF
once	TRBV2	TRBD1	TRBJ1-6	TGTGCCAGCAGTGACGCCAGGGGGTTCTCACCCCTCCACTTT	CASSDARGFSPLHF
NA	TRBV19	TRBD1	TRBJ2-1	TGTGCCAGTGCAACAGGGGTAGGCGTTGATGAGCAGTTCTTC	CASATGVGVDEQFF
NA	TRBV30	TRBD1	TRBJ2-2	TGTGCCTGGAGAGACAGGGCCGCCGGGGAGCTGTTTTTT	CAWRDRAAGELFF
NA	TRBV11-3	NA	TRBJ1-1	TGTGCCAGCAGCCCGCAAGGTGGGGGGAACACTGAAGCTTTCTTT	CASSPQGGGNTEAFF
NA	TRBV29-1	NA	TRBJ1-3	TGCAGCGCCGAGGGAGTCAACTCTGGAAACACCATATATTTT	CSAEGVNSGNTIYF
NA	TRBV12-3/TRBV12-4	TRBD1	TRBJ1-1	TGTGCCAGCAGGTGGACAGGGGGCTCTGAAGCTTTCTTT	CASRWTGGSEAFF
NA	TRBV2	NA	TRBJ1-5	TGTGCCAGCAGTGACCAGGGTAGCAATCAGCCCCAGCATTTT	CASSDQGSNQPQHF
NA	TRBV12-5	NA	TRBJ1-3	TGTGCTAGTGGTTCGCCCCCTGGTCAGACGGGGCATTTT	CASGSPPGQTGHF